These 11 T cell receptor beta chains originate from one sample sequenced in a study of T cells after yellow fever vaccination. One entry per CDR3 protein results from TCRdb running MiXCR on the 5' RACE reads. The data hold about 330,000 distinct CDR3 sequences, with 6.5% to 8.5% observed a single time. The input for sequencing was PBMCs, taken about 41 days after the first yellow fever vaccination. These receptors all stem from a man between 18 and 29 years old who received the YFV17D yellow fever vaccine.

The chain joins TRBV7-6 to TRBJ2-3; D could derive from TRBD1 or TRBD2 (6 bases each). Trimming stripped 4 bases from V and 1 base from J, with 12 bases between. Looked up from germline, CDR1 is SGHVS and CDR2 is FNYEAQ. The CDR3 is 15 residues long. CDR3 sequence (DNA): TGTGCCAGCAGCTACCTGAGGGGGGGCACAGATACGCAGTATTTT. Protein: CASSYLRGGTDTQYF.

This chain links TRBV7-2 with TRBJ1-2; D gene ambiguous. There are 13 residues in the CDR3. CDR1 and CDR2 from the germline V gene are SGHTA and FQGNSA. V dropped 4 bases and J dropped 4 bases, with 10 bases sitting between them. CDR3 DNA sequence: TGTGCCAGCAGCTCCCGGTCGTTCTATGGCTACACCTTC. It translates to CASSSRSFYGYTF.

A few counts support this clonotype. The chain recombines TRBV21-1 with TRBJ2-7; the DNA was not compared with TRBD1, the D call given in the table. TRBV21-1 is deemed a pseudogene. The CDR3 consists of 12 residues. The CDR3 protein is CASSKDRGEKYF. CDR3 coding DNA: TGTGCCAGCAGCAAAGACAGGGGCGAGAAGTACTTC.

In its sample, this clonotype was seen many times. The V call is TRBV11-2, the J call TRBJ2-3, with D uncertain. V was shortened by 1 base and J by 5 bases, with 4 bases between the two germline ends. CDR1 and CDR2 from the germline V gene are SGHAT and FQNNGV. This CDR3 has 12 residues. Here the CDR3 reads CASSLGVDTQYF. The CDR3 DNA reads as TGTGCCAGCAGCTTAGGGGTAGATACGCAGTATTTT.

This clonotype was found a few times. The chain employs TRBV7-2 and TRBJ2-7; 9 bases are shared with TRBD1. This CDR3 contains 15 residues. V trimming: 5 bases; J trimming: 4 bases; junction bases outside the gene matches: 9. Germline V gene data show CDR1 as SGHTA and CDR2 as FQGNSA. The chain's CDR3 is CASSPSRDRVYEQYF. The CDR3 DNA reads as TGTGCCAGCAGCCCCTCCCGGGACAGGGTTTACGAGCAGTACTTC.

The J gene is TRBJ2-1, the V gene TRBV5-4, with 7 bases identical to TRBD2. The CDR3 runs to 13 residues. Germline loops: CDR1 SGHNT, CDR2 YYREEE (reference sequence). Germline trimming cut 7 bases from V and 7 bases from J; bases unmatched to any gene: 8. CDR3: CASERGEGNEQFF. The CDR3 DNA follows: TGTGCCAGCGAGCGGGGAGAAGGTAATGAGCAGTTCTTC. Looking up the rest from reference TRBV5-4 and TRBJ2-1 gives the full variable domain: ETGVTQSPTHLIKTRGQQVTLRCSSQSGHNTVSWYQQALGQGPQFIFQYYREEENGRGNFPPRFSGLQFPNYSSELNVNALELDDSALYLCASERGEGNEQFFGPGTRLTVL.

This clonotype was found many times. V and J are TRBV6-4 and TRBJ1-5, with TRBD1 matching 7 bases. The V and J ends lost 6 bases and 1 base, in that order; junction bases with no gene match: 18. This CDR3 contains 19 residues. CDR1 is MRHNA and CDR2 is SNTAGT in the germline V gene. CDR3 coding DNA: TGTGCCAGCAGGTCCCGGGACAGCCGTGGATTTTCCAGCAATCAGCCCCAGCATTTT. Its protein product is CASRSRDSRGFSSNQPQHF.

J is TRBJ1-5 and V is TRBV11-2; D may be TRBD1 (6 bases). The CDR3 covers 19 residues. Germline CDR1 is SGHAT and CDR2 is FQNNGV. V dropped 5 bases and J dropped 0 bases, with 23 bases sitting between them. CDR3 loop: CASSPRRQVFLGSNQPQHF. CDR3 sequence (DNA): TGTGCCAGCAGCCCACGAAGACAGGTTTTTCTAGGTAGCAATCAGCCCCAGCATTTT.

This clonotype was detected only a few times. The chain joins TRBV7-2 to TRBJ2-1; 11 nucleotides agree with TRBD2. Germline CDR1 reads SGHTA; CDR2 reads FQGNSA. V was clipped by 1 base and J by 8 bases; unmatched bases: 7. This CDR3 has 16 residues. CDR3 DNA sequence: TGTGCCAGCAGCTTAGACGGTAATAGCGGGGGGGATGAGCAGTTCTTC. Encoded protein: CASSLDGNSGGDEQFF. The variable domain in full, with the rest retrieved from reference TRBV7-2 and TRBJ2-1, is GAGVSQSPSNKVTEKGKDVELRCDPISGHTALYWYRQSLGQGLEFLIYFQGNSAPDKSGLPSDRFSAERTGGSVSTLTIQRTQQEDSAVYLCASSLDGNSGGDEQFFGPGTRLTVL.

This clonotype was seen many times. In DNA, the CDR3 is TGTGCCAGCAGCCGTACAGGATCCCTTGGCCACGAGCAGTACTTC. Translation: CASSRTGSLGHEQYF. V is TRBV7-8 and J is TRBJ2-7, with TRBD1 as a possible D gene (5 bases). CDR1 is SGHVS, CDR2 FQNEAQ, per germline. The V and J ends lost 5 bases and 5 bases respectively, with 19 bases between them. This CDR3 has 15 amino acids.

In its sample, this clonotype was seen a few times. The chain links TRBV4-3 to TRBJ1-5, with a tentative D call TRBD1 (6 bases). V lost 4 bases, J lost 4 bases, and 17 bases lay in between. Germline lookup yields CDR1 LGHNA and CDR2 YSLEER. This CDR3 is 16 amino acids long. CDR3 coding DNA: TGCGCCAGCAGCCGGCTGCTGGGCAGGGGAAATCAGCCCCAGCATTTT. Translated, it gives CASSRLLGRGNQPQHF.